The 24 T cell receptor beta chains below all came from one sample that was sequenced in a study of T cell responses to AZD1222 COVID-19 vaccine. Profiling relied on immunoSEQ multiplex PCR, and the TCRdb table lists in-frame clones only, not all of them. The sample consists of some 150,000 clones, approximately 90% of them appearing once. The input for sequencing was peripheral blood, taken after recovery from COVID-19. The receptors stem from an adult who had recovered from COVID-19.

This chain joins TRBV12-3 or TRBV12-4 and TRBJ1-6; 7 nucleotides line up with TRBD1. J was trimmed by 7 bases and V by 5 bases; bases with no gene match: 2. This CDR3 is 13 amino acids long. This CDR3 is CASSNRGNSPLHF. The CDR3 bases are TGTGCCAGCAGTAACAGGGGAAATTCACCCCTCCACTTT.

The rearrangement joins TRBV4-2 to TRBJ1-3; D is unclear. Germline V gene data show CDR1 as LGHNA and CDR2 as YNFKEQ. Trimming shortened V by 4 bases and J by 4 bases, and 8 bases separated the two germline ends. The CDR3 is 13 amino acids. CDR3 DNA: TGTGCCAGCAGCCCATCCCCAGGAAACACCATATATTTT. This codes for CASSPSPGNTIYF.

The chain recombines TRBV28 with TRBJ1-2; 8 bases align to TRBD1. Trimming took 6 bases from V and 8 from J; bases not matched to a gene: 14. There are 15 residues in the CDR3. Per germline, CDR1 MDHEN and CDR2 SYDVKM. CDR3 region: CASSPTGQGPLGYTF. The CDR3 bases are TGTGCCAGCAGCCCTACCGGACAGGGCCCCCTAGGCTACACCTTC.

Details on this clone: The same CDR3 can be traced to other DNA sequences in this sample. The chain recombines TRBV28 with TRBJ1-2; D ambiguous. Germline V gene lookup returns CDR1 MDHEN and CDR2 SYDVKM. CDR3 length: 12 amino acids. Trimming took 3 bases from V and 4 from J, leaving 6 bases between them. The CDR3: CASSLRLYGYTF. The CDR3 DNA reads TGTGCCAGCAGTTTGAGGCTCTATGGCTACACCTTC.

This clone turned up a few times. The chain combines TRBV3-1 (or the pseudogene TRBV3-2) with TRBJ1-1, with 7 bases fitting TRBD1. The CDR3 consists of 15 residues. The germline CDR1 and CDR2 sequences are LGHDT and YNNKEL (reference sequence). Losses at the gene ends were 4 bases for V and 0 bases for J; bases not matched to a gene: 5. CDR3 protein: CASSRYRGMNTEAFF. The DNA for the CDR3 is TGTGCCAGCAGCCGCTACAGGGGAATGAACACTGAAGCTTTCTTT.

The DNA for the CDR3 is TGTGCCAGCAGTCCGGGACTAGGCGCCTACAATGAGCAGTTCTTC. Translation gives CASSPGLGAYNEQFF. The rearrangement uses TRBV2 and TRBJ2-1; 8 nucleotides match TRBD2. The V gene's germline CDR1 is SNHLY and CDR2 FYNNEI. The CDR3 runs to 15 residues. Trimming at V came to 5 bases and at J to 2 bases, leaving 5 bases not matched to a gene.

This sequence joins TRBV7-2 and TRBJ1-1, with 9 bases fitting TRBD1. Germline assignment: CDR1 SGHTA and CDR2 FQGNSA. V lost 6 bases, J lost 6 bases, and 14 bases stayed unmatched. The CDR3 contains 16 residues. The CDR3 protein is CASSNGPGTGTSEAFF. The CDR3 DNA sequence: TGTGCCAGCAGTAACGGGCCCGGGACAGGGACATCTGAAGCTTTCTTT.

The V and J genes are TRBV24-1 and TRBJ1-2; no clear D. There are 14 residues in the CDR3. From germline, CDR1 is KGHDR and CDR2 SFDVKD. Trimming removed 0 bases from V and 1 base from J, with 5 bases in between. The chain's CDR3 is CATSDLSYNYGYTF. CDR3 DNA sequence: TGTGCCACCAGTGATTTGAGTTATAACTATGGCTACACCTTC.

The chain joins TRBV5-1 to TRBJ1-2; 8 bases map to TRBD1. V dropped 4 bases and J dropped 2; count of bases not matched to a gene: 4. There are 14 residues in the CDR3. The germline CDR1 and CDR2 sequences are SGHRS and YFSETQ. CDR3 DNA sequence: TGCGCCAGCAGCGAAACAGGGGGGAACTATGGCTACACCTTC. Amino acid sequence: CASSETGGNYGYTF.

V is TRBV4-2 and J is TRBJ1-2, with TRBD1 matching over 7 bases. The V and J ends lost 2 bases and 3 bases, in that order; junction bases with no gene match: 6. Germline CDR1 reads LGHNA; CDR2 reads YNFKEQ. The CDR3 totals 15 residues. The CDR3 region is CASSQPDRADYGYTF. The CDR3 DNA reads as TGTGCCAGCAGCCAACCCGACAGGGCGGACTATGGCTACACCTTC.

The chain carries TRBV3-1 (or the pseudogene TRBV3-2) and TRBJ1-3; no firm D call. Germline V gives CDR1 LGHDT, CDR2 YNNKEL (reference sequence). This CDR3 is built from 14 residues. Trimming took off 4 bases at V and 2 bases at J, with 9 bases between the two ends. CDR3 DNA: TGTGCCAGCAGCCCCACAAGGACTGGAAACACCATATATTTT. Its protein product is CASSPTRTGNTIYF.

CDR3 in amino acids: CASSPSGLVRARTSYNEQFF. The DNA for the CDR3 is TGTGCCAGCAGTCCCTCGGGACTAGTGAGGGCGAGGACCTCCTACAATGAGCAGTTCTTC. The rearrangement links TRBV3-1 (or the pseudogene TRBV3-2) to TRBJ2-1, with TRBD2 matching 8 bases. V lost 6 bases to trimming and J lost 0 bases; unmatched junction nucleotides: 19. Germline V gene lookup returns CDR1 LGHDT and CDR2 YNNKEL (reference sequence). The CDR3 spans 20 residues.

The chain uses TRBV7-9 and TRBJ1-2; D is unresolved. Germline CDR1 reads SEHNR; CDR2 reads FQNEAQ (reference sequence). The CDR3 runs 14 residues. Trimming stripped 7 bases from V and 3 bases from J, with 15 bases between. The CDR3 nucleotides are TGTGCCAGCATCCCCTTTATGCAAGACTATGGCTACACCTTC. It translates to CASIPFMQDYGYTF.

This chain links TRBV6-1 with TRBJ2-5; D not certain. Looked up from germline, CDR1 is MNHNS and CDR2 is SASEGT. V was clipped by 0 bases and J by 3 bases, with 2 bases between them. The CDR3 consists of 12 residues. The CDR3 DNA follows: TGTGCCAGCAGTGAAGCGAAAGAGACCCAGTACTTC. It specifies CASSEAKETQYF.

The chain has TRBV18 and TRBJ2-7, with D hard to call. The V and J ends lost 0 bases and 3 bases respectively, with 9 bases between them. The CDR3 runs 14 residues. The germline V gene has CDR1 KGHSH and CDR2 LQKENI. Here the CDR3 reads CASSPPGLDYEQYF. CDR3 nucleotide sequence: TGTGCCAGCTCACCACCGGGCCTCGACTACGAGCAGTACTTC.

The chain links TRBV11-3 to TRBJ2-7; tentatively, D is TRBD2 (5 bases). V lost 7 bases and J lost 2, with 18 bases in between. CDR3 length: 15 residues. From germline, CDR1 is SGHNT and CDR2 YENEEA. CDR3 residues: CASNTLGSQTYEQYF. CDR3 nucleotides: TGTGCCAGCAACACACTAGGGAGCCAAACCTACGAGCAGTACTTC.

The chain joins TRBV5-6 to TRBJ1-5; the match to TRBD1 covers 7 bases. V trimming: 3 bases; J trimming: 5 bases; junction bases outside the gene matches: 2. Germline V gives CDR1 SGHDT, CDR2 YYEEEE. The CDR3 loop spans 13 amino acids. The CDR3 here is CASSSQGDQPQHF. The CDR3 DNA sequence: TGTGCCAGCAGCTCCCAGGGGGATCAGCCCCAGCATTTT. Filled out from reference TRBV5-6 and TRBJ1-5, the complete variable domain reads DAGVTQSPTHLIKTRGQQVTLRCSPKSGHDTVSWYQQALGQGPQFIFQYYEEEERQRGNFPDRFSGHQFPNYSSELNVNALLLGDSALYLCASSSQGDQPQHFGDGTRLSIL.

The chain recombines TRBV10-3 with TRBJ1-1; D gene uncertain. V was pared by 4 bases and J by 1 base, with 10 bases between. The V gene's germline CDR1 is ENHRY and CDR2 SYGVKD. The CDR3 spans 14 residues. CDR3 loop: CAISVGGPNTEAFF. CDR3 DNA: TGTGCCATCAGTGTAGGAGGGCCGAACACTGAAGCTTTCTTT.

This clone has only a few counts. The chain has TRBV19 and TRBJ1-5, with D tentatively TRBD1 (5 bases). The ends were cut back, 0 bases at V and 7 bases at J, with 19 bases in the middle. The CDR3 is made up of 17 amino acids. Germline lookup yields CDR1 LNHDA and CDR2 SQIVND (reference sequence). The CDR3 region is CASSIDNAGRWEQPQHF. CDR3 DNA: TGTGCCAGTAGTATAGATAACGCAGGGAGGTGGGAACAGCCCCAGCATTTT.

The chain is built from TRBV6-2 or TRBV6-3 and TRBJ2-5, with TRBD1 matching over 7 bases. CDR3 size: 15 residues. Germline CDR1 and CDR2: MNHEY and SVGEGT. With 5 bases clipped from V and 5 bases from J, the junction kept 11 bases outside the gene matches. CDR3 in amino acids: CASSTAVGQLETQYF. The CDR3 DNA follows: TGTGCCAGCAGTACCGCTGTGGGACAGTTGGAGACCCAGTACTTC.

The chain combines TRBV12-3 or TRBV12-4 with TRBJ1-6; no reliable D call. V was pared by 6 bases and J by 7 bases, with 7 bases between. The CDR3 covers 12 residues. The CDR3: CASSGGNSPLHF. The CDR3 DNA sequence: TGTGCCAGCAGCGGAGGAAATTCACCCCTCCACTTT.

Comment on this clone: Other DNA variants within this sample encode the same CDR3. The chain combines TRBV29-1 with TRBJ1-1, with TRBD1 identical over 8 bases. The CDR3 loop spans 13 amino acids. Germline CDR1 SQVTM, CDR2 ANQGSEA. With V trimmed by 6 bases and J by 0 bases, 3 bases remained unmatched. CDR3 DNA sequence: TGCAGCGTAGTGACAGGGGTGAACACTGAAGCTTTCTTT. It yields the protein CSVVTGVNTEAFF. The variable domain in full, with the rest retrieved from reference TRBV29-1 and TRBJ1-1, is SAVISQKPSRDICQRGTSLTIQCQVDSQVTMMFWYRQQPGQSLTLIATANQGSEATYESGFVIDKFPISRPNLTFSTLTVSNMSPEDSSIYLCSVVTGVNTEAFFGQGTRLTVV.

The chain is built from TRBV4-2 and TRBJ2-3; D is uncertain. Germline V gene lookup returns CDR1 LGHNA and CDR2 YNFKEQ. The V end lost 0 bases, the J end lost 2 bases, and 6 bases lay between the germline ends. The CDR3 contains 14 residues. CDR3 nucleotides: TGTGCCAGCAGCCAAGATCAGTACACAGATACGCAGTATTTT. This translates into CASSQDQYTDTQYF.

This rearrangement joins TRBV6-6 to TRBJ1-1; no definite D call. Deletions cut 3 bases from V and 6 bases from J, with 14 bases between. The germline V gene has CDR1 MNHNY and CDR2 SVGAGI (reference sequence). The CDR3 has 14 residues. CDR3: CASSYRPSNPEAFF. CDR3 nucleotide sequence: TGTGCCAGCAGTTATAGACCGTCTAATCCTGAAGCTTTCTTT.